The 18 T cell receptor beta chains reported below all come from one sample, sequenced in a study of blood T cell repertoires in COVID-19. The data were produced by immunoSEQ multiplex PCR, yet TCRdb's version contains in-frame clones alone and is incomplete. The data hold approximately 150,000 clones, with 87% observed a single time. Input material: peripheral blood. The receptors stem from a human donor in a cohort sampled during active COVID-19.

CDR3 bases: TGTGCCAGCAGTGAGGGGAAAGGGGGCTCCTACGAGCAGTACTTC. This translates into CASSEGKGGSYEQYF. The V and J genes are TRBV6-1 and TRBJ2-7, with D tentatively TRBD1 (6 bases). The germline V gene encodes CDR1 MNHNS and CDR2 SASEGT. Trimming left V 3 bases short and J 0 bases short, with 12 bases between. CDR3 length equals 15 residues.

The CDR3 protein is CASSLALAGPTDTQYF. In DNA, the CDR3 is TGTGCCAGCAGCTTAGCGCTAGCGGGACCCACAGATACGCAGTATTTT. The chain couples TRBV7-9 to TRBJ2-3; 9 bases line up with TRBD2. Unmatched junction bases numbered 3, after V lost 0 bases and J lost 2 bases. This CDR3 comprises 16 residues. Germline V CDR1 and CDR2: SEHNR, FQNEAQ (reference sequence).

The V call is TRBV28, the J call TRBJ1-1; D is unresolved. This CDR3 has 17 amino acids. Germline V gene sequence: CDR1 MDHEN, CDR2 SYDVKM. Trimming took off 6 bases at V and 0 bases at J, with 20 bases between the two ends. The CDR3 region is CASSSPGVGRMNTEAFF. The CDR3 region has the DNA TGTGCCAGCAGCTCCCCCGGGGTTGGTCGCATGAACACTGAAGCTTTCTTT.

The chain recombines TRBV28 with TRBJ2-7; TRBD2 is a possible D gene (7 bases). This CDR3 is built from 14 residues. Germline V gives CDR1 MDHEN, CDR2 SYDVKM. V gave up 3 bases and J gave up 2 bases, with 11 bases separating them. The DNA of the CDR3 is TGTGCCAGCAGTTTGGGGGCGGGAGCCTACGAGCAGTACTTC. Its translation is CASSLGAGAYEQYF.

This clone was observed a few times. The rearrangement uses TRBV7-2 and TRBJ2-4; 7 nucleotides agree with TRBD2. V was pared by 3 bases and J by 2 bases, with 1 base of the junction left unmatched. The CDR3 contains 14 residues. Looked up from germline, CDR1 is SGHTA and CDR2 is FQGNSA. The DNA for the CDR3 is TGTGCCAGCAGCTTGGGGGGGACCAAAAACATTCAGTACTTC. Encoded protein: CASSLGGTKNIQYF. The entire variable domain, with the rest obtained from reference TRBV7-2 and TRBJ2-4, is as follows: GAGVSQSPSNKVTEKGKDVELRCDPISGHTALYWYRQSLGQGLEFLIYFQGNSAPDKSGLPSDRFSAERTGGSVSTLTIQRTQQEDSAVYLCASSLGGTKNIQYFGAGTRLSVL.

The chain carries TRBV7-2 and TRBJ2-7, with 9 bases fitting TRBD2. V shed 7 bases and J 4 bases; nucleotides not matched to a gene: 17. The CDR3 is made up of 17 amino acids. Germline values: CDR1 SGHTA, CDR2 FQGNSA. The CDR3 coding sequence is TGTGCCAGCATCCCGGAGAGGGTAGCGGGAGTAGTATACGAGCAGTACTTC. Translation gives CASIPERVAGVVYEQYF.

The rearrangement links TRBV19 to TRBJ1-5; weak D call: TRBD1 (6 bases). V lost 0 bases to trimming and J lost 5 bases, with 11 bases between them. Germline V gene sequence: CDR1 LNHDA, CDR2 SQIVND (reference sequence). This CDR3 region has 15 residues. CDR3 in DNA: TGTGCCAGTAGTATAGATCAGGGGTTGGATCAGCCCCAGCATTTT. Encoded protein: CASSIDQGLDQPQHF.

J is TRBJ2-3 and V is TRBV14; D is perhaps TRBD1 (6 bases). With 3 bases removed from V and 6 bases from J, the gap between germline ends came to 16 bases. Germline V gives CDR1 SGHDN, CDR2 FVKESK. The CDR3 contains 15 residues. The DNA of the CDR3 is TGTGCCAGCAGCCACTCCCTACAGGGTTCGGATACGCAGTATTTT. This encodes CASSHSLQGSDTQYF. Full variable domain (outside the CDR3, taken from reference TRBV14 and TRBJ2-3): EAGVTQFPSHSVIEKGQTVTLRCDPISGHDNLYWYRRVMGKEIKFLLHFVKESKQDESGMPNNRFLAERTGGTYSTLKVQPAELEDSGVYFCASSHSLQGSDTQYFGPGTRLTVL.

The chain combines TRBV18 with TRBJ1-4; no clear D. Germline V gene data show CDR1 as KGHSH and CDR2 as LQKENI. The CDR3 has 13 amino acids. V was pared by 3 bases and J by 10 bases, with 12 bases between. The CDR3 is CASSPGDGIKLFF. The CDR3 nucleotides read TGTGCCAGCTCACCCGGGGATGGGATAAAACTGTTTTTT.

The chain joins TRBV20-1 to TRBJ1-5, with TRBD1 identical over 10 bases. The CDR3 has 15 residues. Per the germline V gene, CDR1 is DFQATT and CDR2 is SNEGSKA (reference sequence). With V trimmed by 3 bases and J by 6 bases, 8 bases remained unmatched. The CDR3 nucleotides are TGCAGTGCTAGTGCCGGGGACAGGGGCGCTCAGCCCCAGCATTTT. Translation: CSASAGDRGAQPQHF.

This chain joins TRBV5-1 and TRBJ1-2, with D maybe TRBD1 (5 bases). Germline-derived CDR1 and CDR2 are SGHRS and YFSETQ. This CDR3 is built from 16 residues. The V gene lost 4 bases and the J gene lost 2 bases, with 18 bases spanning the gap. The DNA for the CDR3 is TGCGCCAGCAGCCCTACGGGGGAAGGAGTAAACTATGGCTACACCTTC. Its translation: CASSPTGEGVNYGYTF.

This rearrangement joins TRBV7-8 to TRBJ2-5; 9 nucleotides match TRBD1. Germline V lookup: CDR1 SGHVS, CDR2 FQNEAQ. This CDR3 spans 15 amino acids. The V and J ends lost 4 bases and 4 bases, in that order; junction bases with no gene match: 7. DNA for the CDR3: TGTGCCAGCAGCTCCCTTGGGACAGGGACAGAGACCCAGTACTTC. It encodes CASSSLGTGTETQYF.

V is TRBV28 and J is TRBJ1-6, with 8 bases aligning to TRBD1. Looked up from germline, CDR1 is MDHEN and CDR2 is SYDVKM. The V and J ends lost 3 bases and 8 bases, in that order; junction bases with no gene match: 6. CDR3 length equals 15 residues. The CDR3 nucleotides are TGTGCCAGCAGTTTCTCGGGACAGGCTCATTCACCCCTCCACTTT. It encodes CASSFSGQAHSPLHF.

This chain uses TRBV18 with TRBJ1-1, with D hard to call. Trimming left V 0 bases short and J 2 bases short, with 4 bases between. The germline CDR1 and CDR2 sequences are KGHSH and LQKENI. This CDR3 has 13 residues. The CDR3 is CASSPPLNTEAFF. CDR3 bases: TGTGCCAGCTCACCACCCCTTAACACTGAAGCTTTCTTT.

This clone was found once. The chain couples TRBV5-8 to TRBJ1-4; 8 bases agree with TRBD1. This CDR3 has 14 amino acids. The junction had 1 base not matched to a gene; V was cut back by 2 bases and J by 4 bases. The V gene's germline CDR1 is SGHTS and CDR2 YDEGEE. The CDR3 coding sequence is TGTGCCAGCAGCTTTGGACAGGGTAATGAAAAACTGTTTTTT. It translates to CASSFGQGNEKLFF.

The V and J genes are TRBV19 and TRBJ2-1, with D tentatively TRBD2 (6 bases). Germline V gene lookup returns CDR1 LNHDA and CDR2 SQIVND (reference sequence). With 3 bases removed from V and 2 bases from J, the gap between germline ends came to 11 bases. The CDR3 has 15 residues. CDR3 amino acids: CASSMMGGPYNEQFF. CDR3 in DNA: TGTGCCAGTAGTATGATGGGGGGACCCTACAATGAGCAGTTCTTC. Variable domain in full (rest from reference TRBV19 and TRBJ2-1): DGGITQSPKYLFRKEGQNVTLSCEQNLNHDAMYWYRQDPGQGLRLIYYSQIVNDFQKGDIAEGYSVSREKKESFPLTVTSAQKNPTAFYLCASSMMGGPYNEQFFGPGTRLTVL.

This sequence joins TRBV5-4 and TRBJ2-3, with D perhaps TRBD1 (6 bases). V was clipped by 1 base and J by 3 bases, with 6 bases between them. The CDR3 spans 13 residues. CDR1 SGHNT and CDR2 YYREEE come from the germline V gene (reference sequence). The CDR3 region is CASSLQGTDTQYF. The CDR3 DNA is TGTGCCAGCAGCTTGCAGGGGACAGATACGCAGTATTTT.

The gene calls are TRBV18 and TRBJ1-3; TRBD1 matches 7 bases. This CDR3 has 15 amino acids. V was pared by 1 base and J by 4 bases, with 4 bases of the junction left unmatched. Germline V gene data show CDR1 as KGHSH and CDR2 as LQKENI. CDR3 sequence (DNA): TGTGCCAGCTCACCACTCAGGGGGAGGGGAAACACCATATATTTT. Its protein is CASSPLRGRGNTIYF.